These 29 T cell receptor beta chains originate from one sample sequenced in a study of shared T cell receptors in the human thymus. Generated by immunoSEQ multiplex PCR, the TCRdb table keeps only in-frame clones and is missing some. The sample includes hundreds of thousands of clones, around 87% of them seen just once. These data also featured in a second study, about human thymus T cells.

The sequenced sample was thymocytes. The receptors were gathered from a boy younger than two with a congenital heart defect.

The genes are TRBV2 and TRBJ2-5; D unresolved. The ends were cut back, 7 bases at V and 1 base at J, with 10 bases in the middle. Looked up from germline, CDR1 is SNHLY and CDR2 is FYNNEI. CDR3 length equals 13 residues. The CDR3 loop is CASIGRRQETQYF. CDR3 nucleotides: TGTGCCAGCATTGGCAGGCGCCAAGAGACCCAGTACTTC.

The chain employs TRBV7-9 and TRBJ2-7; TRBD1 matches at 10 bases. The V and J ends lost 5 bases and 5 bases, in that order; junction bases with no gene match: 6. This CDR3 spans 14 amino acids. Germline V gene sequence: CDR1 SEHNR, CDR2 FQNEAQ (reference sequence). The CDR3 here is CASSPRDRGNEQYF. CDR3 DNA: TGTGCCAGCAGCCCGCGGGACAGGGGAAACGAGCAGTACTTC.

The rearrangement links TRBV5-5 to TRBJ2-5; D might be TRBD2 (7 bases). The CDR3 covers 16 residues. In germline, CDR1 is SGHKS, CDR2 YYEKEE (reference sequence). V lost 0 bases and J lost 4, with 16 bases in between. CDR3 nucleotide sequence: TGTGCCAGCAGCTTGGCGGGGGGCATGTTAAGAGAGACCCAGTACTTC. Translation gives CASSLAGGMLRETQYF.

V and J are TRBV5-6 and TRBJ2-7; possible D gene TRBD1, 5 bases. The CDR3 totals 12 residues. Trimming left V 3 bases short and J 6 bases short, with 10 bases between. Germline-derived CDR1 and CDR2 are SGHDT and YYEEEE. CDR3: CASSSGLGEQYF. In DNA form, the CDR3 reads TGTGCCAGCAGCTCAGGGCTGGGCGAGCAGTACTTC.

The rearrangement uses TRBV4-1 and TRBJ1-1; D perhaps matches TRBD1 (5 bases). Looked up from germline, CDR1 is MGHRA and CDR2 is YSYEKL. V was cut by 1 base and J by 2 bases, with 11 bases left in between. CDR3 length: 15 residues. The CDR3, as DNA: TGCGCCAGCAGCCAAGGTGGGGGGATCAACACTGAAGCTTTCTTT. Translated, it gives CASSQGGGINTEAFF.

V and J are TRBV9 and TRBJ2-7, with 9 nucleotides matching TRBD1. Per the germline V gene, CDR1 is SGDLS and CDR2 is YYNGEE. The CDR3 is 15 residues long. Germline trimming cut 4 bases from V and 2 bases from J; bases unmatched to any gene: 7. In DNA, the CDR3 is TGTGCCAGCAGCACTGGGACAGGGCGCCCCTACGAGCAGTACTTC. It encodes CASSTGTGRPYEQYF.

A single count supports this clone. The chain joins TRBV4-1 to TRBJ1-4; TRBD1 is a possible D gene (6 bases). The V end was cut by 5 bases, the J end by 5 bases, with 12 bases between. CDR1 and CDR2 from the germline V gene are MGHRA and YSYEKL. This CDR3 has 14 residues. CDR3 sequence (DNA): TGCGCCAGCAGCAGAGAGGGGGGGAATGAAAAACTGTTTTTT. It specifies CASSREGGNEKLFF.

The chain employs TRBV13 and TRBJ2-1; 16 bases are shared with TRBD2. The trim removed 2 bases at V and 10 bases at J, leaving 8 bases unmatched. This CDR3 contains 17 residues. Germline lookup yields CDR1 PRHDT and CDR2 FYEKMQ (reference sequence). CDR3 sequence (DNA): TGTGCCAGCAGCTTAAATCGGGGGACTAGCGGGGGGGAGGAGCAGTTCTTC. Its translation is CASSLNRGTSGGEEQFF.

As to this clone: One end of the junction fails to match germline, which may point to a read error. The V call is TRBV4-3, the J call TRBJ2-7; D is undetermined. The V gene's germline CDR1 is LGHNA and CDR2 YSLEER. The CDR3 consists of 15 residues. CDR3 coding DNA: TGCGCCAGCAGCCAAGATACGAGTCCCTCCGACGAGCAGTACTTC. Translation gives CASSQDTSPSDEQYF.

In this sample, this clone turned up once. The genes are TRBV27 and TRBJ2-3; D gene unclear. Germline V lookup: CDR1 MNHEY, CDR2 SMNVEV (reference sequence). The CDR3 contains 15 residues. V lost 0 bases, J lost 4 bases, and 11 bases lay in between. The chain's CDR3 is CASSLSRQAPDTQYF. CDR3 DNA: TGTGCCAGCAGTTTATCCCGGCAGGCCCCAGATACGCAGTATTTT.

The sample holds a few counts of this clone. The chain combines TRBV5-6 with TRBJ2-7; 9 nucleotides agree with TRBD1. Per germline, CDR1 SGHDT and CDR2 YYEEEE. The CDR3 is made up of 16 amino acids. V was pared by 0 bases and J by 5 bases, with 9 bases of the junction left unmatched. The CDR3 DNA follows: TGTGCCAGCAGCTTGGCACCGGGACAGGGATCCCACGAGCAGTACTTC. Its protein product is CASSLAPGQGSHEQYF.

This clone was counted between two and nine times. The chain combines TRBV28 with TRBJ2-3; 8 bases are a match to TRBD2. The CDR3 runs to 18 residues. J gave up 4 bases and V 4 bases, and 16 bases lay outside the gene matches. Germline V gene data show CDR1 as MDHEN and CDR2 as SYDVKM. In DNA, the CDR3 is TGTGCCAGCAGTTCAGGGACTAGTTCCGGGGCGAGCGCAGATACGCAGTATTTT. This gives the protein CASSSGTSSGASADTQYF.

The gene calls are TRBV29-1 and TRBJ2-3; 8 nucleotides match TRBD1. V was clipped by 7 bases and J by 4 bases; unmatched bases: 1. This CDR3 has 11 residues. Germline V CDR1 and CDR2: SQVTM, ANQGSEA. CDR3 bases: TGCAGCGCAGGGGGCGCAGATACGCAGTATTTT. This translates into CSAGGADTQYF.

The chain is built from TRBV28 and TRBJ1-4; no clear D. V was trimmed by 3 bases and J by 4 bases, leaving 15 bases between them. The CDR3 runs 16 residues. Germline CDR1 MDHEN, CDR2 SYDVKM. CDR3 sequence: CASSFVGGLNNEKLFF. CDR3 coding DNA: TGTGCCAGCAGTTTTGTTGGAGGGCTTAATAATGAAAAACTGTTTTTT.

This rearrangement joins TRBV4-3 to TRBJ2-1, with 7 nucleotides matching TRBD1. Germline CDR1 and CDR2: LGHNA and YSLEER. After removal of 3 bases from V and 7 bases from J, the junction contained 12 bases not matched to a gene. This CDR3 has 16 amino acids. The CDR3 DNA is TGCGCCAGCAGCCACTTATACAGGGGCCTGGGGAATGAGCAGTTCTTC. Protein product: CASSHLYRGLGNEQFF.

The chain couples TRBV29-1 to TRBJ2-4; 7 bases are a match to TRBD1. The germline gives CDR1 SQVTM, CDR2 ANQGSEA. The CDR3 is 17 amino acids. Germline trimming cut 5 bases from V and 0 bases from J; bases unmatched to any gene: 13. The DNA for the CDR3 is TGCAGCGTTCTACCCCATCAGGGGGACAAAGCCAAAAACATTCAGTACTTC. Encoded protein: CSVLPHQGDKAKNIQYF.

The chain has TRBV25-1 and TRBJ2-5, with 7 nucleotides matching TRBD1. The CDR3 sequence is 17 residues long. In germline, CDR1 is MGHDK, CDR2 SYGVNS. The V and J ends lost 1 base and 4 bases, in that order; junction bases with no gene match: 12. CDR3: CASSECDRGTVPETQYF. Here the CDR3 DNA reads TGTGCCAGCAGTGAATGTGATAGAGGGACAGTTCCAGAGACCCAGTACTTC.

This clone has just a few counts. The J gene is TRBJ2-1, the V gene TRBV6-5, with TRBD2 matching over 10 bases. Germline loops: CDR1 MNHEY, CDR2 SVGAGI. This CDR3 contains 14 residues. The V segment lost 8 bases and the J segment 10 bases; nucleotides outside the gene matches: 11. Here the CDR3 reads CASAGLAGDWEQFF. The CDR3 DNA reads TGTGCCAGCGCCGGGCTAGCGGGAGACTGGGAGCAGTTCTTC.

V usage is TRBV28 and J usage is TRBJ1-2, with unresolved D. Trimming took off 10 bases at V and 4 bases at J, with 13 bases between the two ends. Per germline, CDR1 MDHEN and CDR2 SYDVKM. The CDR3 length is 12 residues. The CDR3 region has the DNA TGTGCCACCCGAGAGGCGGTCTATGGCTACACCTTC. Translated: CATREAVYGYTF.

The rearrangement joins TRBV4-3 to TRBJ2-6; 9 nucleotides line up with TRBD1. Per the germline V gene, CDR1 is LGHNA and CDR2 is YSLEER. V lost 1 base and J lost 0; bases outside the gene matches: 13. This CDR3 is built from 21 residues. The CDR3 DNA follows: TGCGCCAGCAGCCAAGTACAAGACACACAGGGGGCCCTCTCTGGGGCCAACGTCCTGACTTTC. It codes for CASSQVQDTQGALSGANVLTF.

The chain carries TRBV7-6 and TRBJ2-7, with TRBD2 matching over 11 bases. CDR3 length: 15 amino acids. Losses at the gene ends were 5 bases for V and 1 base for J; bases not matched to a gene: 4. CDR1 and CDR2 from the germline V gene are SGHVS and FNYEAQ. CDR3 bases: TGTGCCAGCAGCCACACTAGCGGGAGATCCTACGAGCAGTACTTC. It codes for CASSHTSGRSYEQYF.

The CDR3: CASSAAFSDTDTQYF. The CDR3 DNA reads TGTGCCAGCAGTGCCGCATTTAGTGACACAGATACGCAGTATTTT. The rearrangement uses TRBV27 and TRBJ2-3; no clear D gene. Germline values: CDR1 MNHEY, CDR2 SMNVEV (reference sequence). CDR3 length: 15 amino acids. Trimming stripped 5 bases from V and 2 bases from J, with 14 bases between.

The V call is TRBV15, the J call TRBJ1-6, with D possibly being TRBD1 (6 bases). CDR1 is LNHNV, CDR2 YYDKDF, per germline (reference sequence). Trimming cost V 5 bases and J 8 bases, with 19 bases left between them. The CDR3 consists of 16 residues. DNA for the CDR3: TGTGCCACCAGCTCACCCCTCGACAGGTTTGATTCACCCCTCCACTTT. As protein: CATSSPLDRFDSPLHF.

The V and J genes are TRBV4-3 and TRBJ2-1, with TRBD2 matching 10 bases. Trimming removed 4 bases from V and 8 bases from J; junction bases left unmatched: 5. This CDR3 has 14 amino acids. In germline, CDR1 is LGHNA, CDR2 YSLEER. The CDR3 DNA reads TGCGCCAGCAGCCTAATAGCGGGAGGCTATGAGCAGTTCTTC. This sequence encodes CASSLIAGGYEQFF.

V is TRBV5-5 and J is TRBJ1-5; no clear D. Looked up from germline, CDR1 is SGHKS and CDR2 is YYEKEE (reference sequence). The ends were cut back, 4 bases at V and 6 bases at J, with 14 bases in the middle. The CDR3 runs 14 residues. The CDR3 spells CASSPVRGAQPQHF. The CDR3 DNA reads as TGTGCCAGCAGCCCCGTCCGGGGAGCTCAGCCCCAGCATTTT.

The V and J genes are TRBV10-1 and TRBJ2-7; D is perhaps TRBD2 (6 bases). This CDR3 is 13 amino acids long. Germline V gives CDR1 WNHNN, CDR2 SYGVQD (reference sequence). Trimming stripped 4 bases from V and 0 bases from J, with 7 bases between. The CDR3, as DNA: TGCGCCAGCAGTGCGGGGGACTCCTACGAGCAGTACTTC. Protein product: CASSAGDSYEQYF.

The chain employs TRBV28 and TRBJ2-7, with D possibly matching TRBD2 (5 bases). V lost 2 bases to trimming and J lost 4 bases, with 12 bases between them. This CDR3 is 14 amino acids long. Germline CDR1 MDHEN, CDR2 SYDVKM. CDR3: CASSLLRTQYEQYF. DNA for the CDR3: TGTGCCAGCAGTTTACTCAGGACTCAGTACGAGCAGTACTTC.

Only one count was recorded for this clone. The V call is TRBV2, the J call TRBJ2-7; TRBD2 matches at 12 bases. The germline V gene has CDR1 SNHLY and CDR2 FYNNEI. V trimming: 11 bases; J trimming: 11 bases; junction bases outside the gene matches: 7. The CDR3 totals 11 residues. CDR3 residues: CAFSGLAGKYF. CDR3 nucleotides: TGTGCCTTCTCAGGACTAGCGGGAAAGTACTTC.

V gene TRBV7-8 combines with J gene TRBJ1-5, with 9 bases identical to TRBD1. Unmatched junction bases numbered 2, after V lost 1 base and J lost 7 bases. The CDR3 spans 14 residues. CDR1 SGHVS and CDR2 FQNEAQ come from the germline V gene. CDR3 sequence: CASSLGTGVQPQHF. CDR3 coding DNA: TGTGCCAGCAGCTTAGGGACAGGGGTCCAGCCCCAGCATTTT.